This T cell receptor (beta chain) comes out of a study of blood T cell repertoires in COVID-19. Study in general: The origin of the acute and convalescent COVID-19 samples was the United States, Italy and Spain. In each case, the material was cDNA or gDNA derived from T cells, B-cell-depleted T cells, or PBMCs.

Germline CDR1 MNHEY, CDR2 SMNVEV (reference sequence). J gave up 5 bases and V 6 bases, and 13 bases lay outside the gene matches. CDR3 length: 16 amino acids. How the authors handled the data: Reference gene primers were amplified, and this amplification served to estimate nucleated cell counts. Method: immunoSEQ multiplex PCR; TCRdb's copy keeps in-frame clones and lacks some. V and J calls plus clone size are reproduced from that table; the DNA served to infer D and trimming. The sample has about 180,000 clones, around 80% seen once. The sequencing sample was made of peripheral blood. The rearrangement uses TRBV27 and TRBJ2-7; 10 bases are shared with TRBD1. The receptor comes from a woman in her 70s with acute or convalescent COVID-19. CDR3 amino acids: CASSYRTGTGAHEQYF. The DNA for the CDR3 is TGTGCCAGCAGCTATCGAACCGGGACAGGGGCCCACGAGCAGTACTTC.